The sample holds a few counts of the clone carrying this T cell receptor (beta chain). This sample was included in a study of glioma-infiltrating T cells. Using RNA template, CDR3s of TCR alpha and beta were amplified with iRepertoire arm-PCR. TCRdb re-derived calls from the multiplex PCR reads in MiXCR, one entry per CDR3 protein. Here the sample spans some 130,000 distinct CDR3 sequences, 24% being singletons. The CDR3 is 15 amino acids. The J segment lost 5 bases and the V segment lost 4 bases, leaving 12 bases of the junction unmatched. Germline lookup yields CDR1 SGHKS and CDR2 YYEKEE (reference sequence).

The sequencing sample was made of glioma tissue, nonneoplastic brain tissue, or PBMCs (not recorded which). The receptor was isolated from a human donor with low-grade glioma or glioblastoma, undergoing nonglioma brain surgery, or in good health (not recorded which). V usage is TRBV5-5 and J usage is TRBJ2-7, with 7 bases fitting TRBD1. The CDR3 loop reads CASSRLTGHVHEQYV. DNA for the CDR3: TGTGCCAGCAGCCGGCTGACAGGGCATGTCCACGAGCAGTACGTC.